The 7 T cell receptor beta chains presented below share a single source sample, sequenced in a study of long-term antiretroviral therapy in people with HIV (dated by TCRdb to 2021 to 2024). The immunoSEQ hsTCRB v3.0 assay was used at survey level resolution for TRB variable region sequencing. Imported from immuneACCESS, the table was reduced by TCRdb to in-frame sequences with V and J called. These copies leave out some clones; in studies compared against another copy, an unresolved V gene accounts for under half, and the cause of the remainder is not known. The sample profile shows roughly 30,000 clones; 80% to 85% of them were found once. The top ten hold over 9% of the sample. Material: unsorted PBMCs, obtained 2.7 to 2.8 years after starting antiretroviral therapy. The receptors were sampled from a man younger than 45 with HIV.

This chain connects TRBV18 to TRBJ2-6; D might be TRBD1 (5 bases). In germline, CDR1 is KGHSH, CDR2 LQKENI. The V end lost 2 bases, the J end lost 8 bases, and 16 bases lay between the germline ends. The CDR3 length is 16 residues. The CDR3 coding sequence is TGTGCCAGCTCACCATTTTCGGACAAGGAGTCCAACGTCCTGACTTTC. Its protein is CASSPFSDKESNVLTF.

Relative to its sample, this clone is medium-sized. The chain joins TRBV19 to TRBJ2-7; TRBD1 matches 7 bases. Unmatched junction bases numbered 2, after V lost 3 bases and J lost 0 bases. There are 14 residues in the CDR3. Germline CDR1 LNHDA, CDR2 SQIVND (reference sequence). The CDR3 protein is CASSIRDSSYEQYF. The CDR3 coding sequence is TGTGCCAGTAGTATCCGGGACAGCTCCTACGAGCAGTACTTC.

The chain uses TRBV5-6 and TRBJ2-2; D unclear. This CDR3 region has 15 residues. Per the germline V gene, CDR1 is SGHDT and CDR2 is YYEEEE. Trimming removed 3 bases at V and 2 bases at J, with 11 bases between. In nucleotides, the CDR3 is TGTGCCAGCAGCTGGAAGCTCCCCAACACCGGGGAGCTGTTTTTT. It codes for CASSWKLPNTGELFF.

The genes are TRBV28 and TRBJ2-7; TRBD1 matches 12 bases. CDR1 is MDHEN, CDR2 SYDVKM, per germline. After removal of 5 bases from V and 3 bases from J, the junction contained 11 bases not matched to a gene. The CDR3 consists of 17 residues. This CDR3 is CASSPGTGGWLSYEQYF. The DNA for the CDR3 is TGTGCCAGCAGTCCCGGGACAGGGGGCTGGTTGAGCTACGAGCAGTACTTC. Variable domain in full (rest from reference TRBV28 and TRBJ2-7): DVKVTQSSRYLVKRTGEKVFLECVQDMDHENMFWYRQDPGLGLRLIYFSYDVKMKEKGDIPEGYSVSREKKERFSLILESASTNQTSMYLCASSPGTGGWLSYEQYFGPGTRLTVT.

The chain joins TRBV6-5 to TRBJ1-6, with unresolved D. The V end lost 2 bases, the J end lost 5 bases, and 7 bases lay between the germline ends. In germline, CDR1 is MNHEY, CDR2 SVGAGI. The CDR3 loop spans 14 amino acids. The CDR3 DNA reads TGTGCCAGCAGTTACCCCGGGGATAATTCACCCCTCCACTTT. Its translation: CASSYPGDNSPLHF.

This chain joins TRBV5-1 and TRBJ2-1; possibly TRBD1 for D (5 bases). This CDR3 contains 16 residues. The germline CDR1 and CDR2 sequences are SGHRS and YFSETQ. Between the trimmed V and J ends, which lost 3 bases and 0 bases, there was a span of 13 bases. For the CDR3, the DNA is TGCGCCAGCAGCTCTGACAGCACACGCTCCTACAATGAGCAGTTCTTC. Translation: CASSSDSTRSYNEQFF.

The rearrangement uses TRBV29-1 and TRBJ1-1; tentatively, D is TRBD1 (5 bases). V lost 5 bases, J lost 4 bases, and 20 bases lay in between. The CDR3 totals 15 residues. From germline, CDR1 is SQVTM and CDR2 ANQGSEA. CDR3 in amino acids: CSVPRTAGRSTEAFF. The CDR3 region has the DNA TGCAGCGTTCCTCGGACTGCAGGGAGGAGCACTGAAGCTTTCTTT.